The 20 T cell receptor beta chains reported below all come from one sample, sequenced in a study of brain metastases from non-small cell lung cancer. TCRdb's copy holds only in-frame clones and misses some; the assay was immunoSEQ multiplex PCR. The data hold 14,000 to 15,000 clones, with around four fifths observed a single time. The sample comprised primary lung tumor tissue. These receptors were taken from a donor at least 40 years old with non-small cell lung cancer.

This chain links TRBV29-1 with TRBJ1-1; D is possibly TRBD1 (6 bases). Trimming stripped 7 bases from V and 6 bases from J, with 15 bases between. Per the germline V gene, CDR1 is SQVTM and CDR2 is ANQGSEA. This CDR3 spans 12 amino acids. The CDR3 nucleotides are TGCAGCGGCCGGCAGGGGAGATCTGAAGCTTTCTTT. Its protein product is CSGRQGRSEAFF.

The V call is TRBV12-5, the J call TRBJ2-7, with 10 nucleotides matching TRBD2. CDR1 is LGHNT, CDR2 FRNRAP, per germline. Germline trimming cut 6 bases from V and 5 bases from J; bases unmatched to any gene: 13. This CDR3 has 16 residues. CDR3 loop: CASGKNSGGARNEQYF. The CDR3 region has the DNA TGTGCTAGTGGCAAGAACAGCGGGGGGGCTAGGAACGAGCAGTACTTC.

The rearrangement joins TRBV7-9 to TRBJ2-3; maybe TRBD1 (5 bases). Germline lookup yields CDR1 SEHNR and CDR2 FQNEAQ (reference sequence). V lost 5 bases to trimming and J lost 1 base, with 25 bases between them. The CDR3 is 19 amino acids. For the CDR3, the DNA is TGTGCCAGCAGCCGATCCTTGACGCATGCAGGGTTTGGCACAGATACGCAGTATTTT. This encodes CASSRSLTHAGFGTDTQYF.

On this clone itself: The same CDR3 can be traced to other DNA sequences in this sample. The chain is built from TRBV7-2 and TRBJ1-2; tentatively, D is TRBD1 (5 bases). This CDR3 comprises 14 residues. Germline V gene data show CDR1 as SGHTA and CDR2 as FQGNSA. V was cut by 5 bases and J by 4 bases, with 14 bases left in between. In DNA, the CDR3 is TGTGCCAGCAGCCCAAACCTGGGGCCCTATGGCTACACCTTC. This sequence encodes CASSPNLGPYGYTF. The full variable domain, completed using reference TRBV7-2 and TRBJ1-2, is GAGVSQSPSNKVTEKGKDVELRCDPISGHTALYWYRQSLGQGLEFLIYFQGNSAPDKSGLPSDRFSAERTGGSVSTLTIQRTQQEDSAVYLCASSPNLGPYGYTFGSGTRLTVV.

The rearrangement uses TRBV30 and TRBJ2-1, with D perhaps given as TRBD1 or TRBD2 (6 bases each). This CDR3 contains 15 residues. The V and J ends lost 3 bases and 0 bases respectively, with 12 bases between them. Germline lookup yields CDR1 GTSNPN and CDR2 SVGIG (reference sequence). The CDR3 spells CAWRTSGASYNEQFF. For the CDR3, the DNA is TGTGCCTGGAGAACGTCGGGGGCCTCCTACAATGAGCAGTTCTTC.

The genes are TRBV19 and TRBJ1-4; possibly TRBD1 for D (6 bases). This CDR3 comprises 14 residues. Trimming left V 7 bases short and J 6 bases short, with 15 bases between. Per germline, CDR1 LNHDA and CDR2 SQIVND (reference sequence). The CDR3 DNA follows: TGTGCCAGTACCGATGGGGACACTTATGAAAAACTGTTTTTT. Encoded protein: CASTDGDTYEKLFF.

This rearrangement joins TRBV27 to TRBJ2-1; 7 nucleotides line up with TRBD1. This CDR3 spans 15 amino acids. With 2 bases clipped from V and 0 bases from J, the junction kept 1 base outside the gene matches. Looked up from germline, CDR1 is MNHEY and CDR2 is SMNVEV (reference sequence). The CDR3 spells CASSLTGDSYNEQFF. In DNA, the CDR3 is TGTGCCAGCAGTTTAACAGGGGACTCCTACAATGAGCAGTTCTTC.

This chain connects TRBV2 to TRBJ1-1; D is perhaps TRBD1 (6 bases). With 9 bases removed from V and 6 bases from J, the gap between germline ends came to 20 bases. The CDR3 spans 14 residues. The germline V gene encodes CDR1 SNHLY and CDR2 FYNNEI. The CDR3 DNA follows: TGTGCCAGTCTAGGTAGGGGGGCGAGCTCTGAAGCTTTCTTT. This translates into CASLGRGASSEAFF.

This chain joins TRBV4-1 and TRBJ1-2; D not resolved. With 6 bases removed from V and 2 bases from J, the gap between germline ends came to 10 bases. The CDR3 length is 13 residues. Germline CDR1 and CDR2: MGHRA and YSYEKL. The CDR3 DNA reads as TGCGCCAGCAGACAGATAGGCAACTATGGCTACACCTTC. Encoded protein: CASRQIGNYGYTF.

In DNA, the CDR3 is TGTGCCAGCAGTTACGGGACAGGGGCCTCCTACGAGCAGTACTTC. It specifies CASSYGTGASYEQYF. The chain has TRBV6-2 or TRBV6-3 and TRBJ2-7, with 10 bases identical to TRBD1. The V and J ends lost 2 bases and 0 bases, in that order; junction bases with no gene match: 1. Looked up from germline, CDR1 is MNHEY and CDR2 is SVGEGT. CDR3 length: 15 residues.

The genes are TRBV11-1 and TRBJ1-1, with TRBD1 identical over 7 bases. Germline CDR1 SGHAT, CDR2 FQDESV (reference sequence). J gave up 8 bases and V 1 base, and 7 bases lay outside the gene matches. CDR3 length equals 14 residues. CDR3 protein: CASSLVGGGGEAFF. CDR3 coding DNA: TGTGCCAGCAGCTTAGTAGGGGGCGGCGGCGAAGCTTTCTTT.

The CDR3 reads CASSPGGVYNSPLHF. CDR3 in DNA: TGTGCCAGCAGCCCGGGCGGGGTTTATAATTCACCCCTCCACTTT. The chain carries TRBV9 and TRBJ1-6; no firm D call. Germline V gives CDR1 SGDLS, CDR2 YYNGEE. The CDR3 loop spans 15 amino acids. V was shortened by 4 bases and J by 4 bases, with 12 bases between the two germline ends.

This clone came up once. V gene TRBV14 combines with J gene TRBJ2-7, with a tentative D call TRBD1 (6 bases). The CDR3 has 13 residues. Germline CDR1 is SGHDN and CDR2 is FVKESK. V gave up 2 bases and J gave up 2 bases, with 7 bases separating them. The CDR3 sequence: CASSQYRAYEQYF. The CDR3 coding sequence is TGTGCCAGCAGCCAATACAGGGCCTACGAGCAGTACTTC.

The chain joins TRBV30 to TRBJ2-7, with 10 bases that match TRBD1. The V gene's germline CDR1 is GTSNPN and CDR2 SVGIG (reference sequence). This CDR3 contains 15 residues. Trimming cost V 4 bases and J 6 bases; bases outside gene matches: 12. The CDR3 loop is CAWTEGTGVSGEQYF. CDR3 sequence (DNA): TGTGCCTGGACAGAGGGGACAGGGGTCTCTGGCGAGCAGTACTTC.

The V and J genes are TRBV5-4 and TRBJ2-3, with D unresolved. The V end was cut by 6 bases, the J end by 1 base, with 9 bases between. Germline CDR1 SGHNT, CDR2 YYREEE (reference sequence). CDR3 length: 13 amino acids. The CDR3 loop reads CASTYTGTDTQYF. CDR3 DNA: TGTGCCAGCACCTATACTGGCACAGATACGCAGTATTTT.

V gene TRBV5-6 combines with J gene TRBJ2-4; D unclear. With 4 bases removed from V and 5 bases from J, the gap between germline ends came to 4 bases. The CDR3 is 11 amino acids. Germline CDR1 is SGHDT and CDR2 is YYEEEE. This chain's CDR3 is CASSAQNIQYF. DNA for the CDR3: TGTGCCAGCAGCGCACAAAACATTCAGTACTTC.

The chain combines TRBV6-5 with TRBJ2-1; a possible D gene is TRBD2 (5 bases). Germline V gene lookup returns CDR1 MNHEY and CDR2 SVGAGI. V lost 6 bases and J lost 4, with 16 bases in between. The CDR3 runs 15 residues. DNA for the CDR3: TGTGCCAGCAGCCCCCCCGGGGTGGGATACAATGAGCAGTTCTTC. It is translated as CASSPPGVGYNEQFF.

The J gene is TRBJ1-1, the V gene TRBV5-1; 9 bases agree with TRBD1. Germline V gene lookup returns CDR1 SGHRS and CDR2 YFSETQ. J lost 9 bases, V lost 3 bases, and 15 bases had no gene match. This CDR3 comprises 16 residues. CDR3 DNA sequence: TGCGCCAGCAGCTCTAACACCGGGACAGGGTATGGGAAAGCTTTCTTT. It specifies CASSSNTGTGYGKAFF.

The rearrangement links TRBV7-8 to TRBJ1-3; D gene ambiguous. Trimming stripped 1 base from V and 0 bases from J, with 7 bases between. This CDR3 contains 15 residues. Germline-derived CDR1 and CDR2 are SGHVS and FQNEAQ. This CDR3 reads CASSLVPHSGNTIYF. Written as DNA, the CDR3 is TGTGCCAGCAGCTTAGTGCCCCACTCTGGAAACACCATATATTTT.

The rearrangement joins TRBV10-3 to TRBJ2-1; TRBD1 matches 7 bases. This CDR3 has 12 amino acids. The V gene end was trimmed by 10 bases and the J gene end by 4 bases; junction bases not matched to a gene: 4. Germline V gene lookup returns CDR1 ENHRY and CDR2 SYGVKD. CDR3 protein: CATDREYNEQFF. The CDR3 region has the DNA TGTGCCACCGACAGGGAGTACAATGAGCAGTTCTTC.